These 10 T cell receptor beta chains were sequenced from one sample in a study of cytomegalovirus exposure and HLA in healthy donors. TCRdb's table, derived via immunoSEQ multiplex PCR, lists solely in-frame clones and lacks some. The sample yields 130,000 to 150,000 clones, just under 90% seen once. The sequenced sample was PBMCs. The receptor source for this set is a woman aged 25 to 39 in good health and CMV-seropositive.

Only one count was recorded for this clone. V is TRBV2 and J is TRBJ2-7; D not certain. Germline assignment: CDR1 SNHLY and CDR2 FYNNEI. The V gene lost 5 bases and the J gene lost 0 bases, with 11 bases spanning the gap. The CDR3 runs 14 residues. CDR3 in DNA: TGTGCCAGCAGTCCACCGATGAGCTCCTACGAGCAGTACTTC. Translation gives CASSPPMSSYEQYF.

The chain joins TRBV27 to TRBJ2-5, with TRBD1 matching over 8 bases. The V and J ends lost 5 bases and 5 bases, in that order; junction bases with no gene match: 10. Per germline, CDR1 MNHEY and CDR2 SMNVEV (reference sequence). CDR3 length: 15 amino acids. The CDR3 nucleotides are TGTGCCAGCAGTCCGGGGACAGGCTCCGGGGAGACCCAGTACTTC. Its translation: CASSPGTGSGETQYF.

The V call is TRBV6-6, the J call TRBJ2-1; TRBD1 is a possible D gene (6 bases). Between the trimmed V and J ends, which lost 5 bases and 6 bases, there was a span of 14 bases. The CDR3 sequence is 14 residues long. The V gene's germline CDR1 is MNHNY and CDR2 SVGAGI (reference sequence). The CDR3 reads CASSNGQIPNEQFF. The CDR3 nucleotides read TGTGCCAGCAGTAACGGACAGATACCCAATGAGCAGTTCTTC.

The chain uses TRBV7-9 and TRBJ1-2; D not resolved. The V gene lost 5 bases and the J gene lost 0 bases, with 22 bases spanning the gap. In germline, CDR1 is SEHNR, CDR2 FQNEAQ (reference sequence). The CDR3 spans 18 residues. The CDR3 DNA sequence: TGTGCCAGCAGCCAACCCCCGGAGGCAGAAACAACTAACTATGGCTACACCTTC. Amino acids: CASSQPPEAETTNYGYTF.

This sequence joins TRBV10-3 and TRBJ2-3; 8 bases align to TRBD1. The CDR3 covers 15 residues. After removal of 6 bases from V and 0 bases from J, the junction contained 5 bases not matched to a gene. Germline values: CDR1 ENHRY, CDR2 SYGVKD. CDR3 sequence: CAIRQQGVSTDTQYF. CDR3 sequence (DNA): TGTGCCATCAGGCAACAGGGGGTTAGCACAGATACGCAGTATTTT.

This chain links TRBV5-4 with TRBJ2-1; 9 positions agree with TRBD2. With V trimmed by 3 bases and J by 4 bases, 8 bases remained unmatched. The CDR3 covers 16 residues. CDR1 SGHNT and CDR2 YYREEE come from the germline V gene (reference sequence). CDR3: CASSSRTSANYNEQFF. The CDR3 coding sequence is TGTGCCAGCAGCTCCCGGACTAGCGCCAATTACAATGAGCAGTTCTTC.

The chain recombines TRBV10-1 with TRBJ2-1; TRBD1 aligns across 12 bases. V was clipped by 8 bases and J by 7 bases; unmatched bases: 3. Germline-derived CDR1 and CDR2 are WNHNN and SYGVQD (reference sequence). This CDR3 spans 13 amino acids. The CDR3 spells CASGDRGPNEQFF. CDR3 coding DNA: TGCGCCAGCGGGGACAGGGGGCCAAATGAGCAGTTCTTC.

J is TRBJ2-3 and V is TRBV28, with D perhaps TRBD1 (6 bases). The CDR3 is 15 amino acids. The germline gives CDR1 MDHEN, CDR2 SYDVKM. Trimming removed 3 bases at V and 1 base at J, with 11 bases between. The DNA of the CDR3 is TGTGCCAGCAGTTTCCTACCAGGGGGCACAGATACGCAGTATTTT. Encoded protein: CASSFLPGGTDTQYF.

The chain joins TRBV10-2 to TRBJ2-5; 8 bases fit TRBD2. The V and J ends lost 2 bases and 3 bases, in that order; junction bases with no gene match: 5. The CDR3 is made up of 15 amino acids. Germline V gene sequence: CDR1 WSHSY, CDR2 SAAADI. The CDR3 loop is CASSEGLAPEETQYF. The CDR3 DNA reads TGCGCCAGCAGTGAGGGACTAGCCCCGGAAGAGACCCAGTACTTC.

CDR3 loop: CASSQDLRPGGEAFF. CDR3 in DNA: TGTGCCAGCAGCCAAGATCTTAGACCTGGAGGTGAAGCTTTCTTT. The rearrangement joins TRBV14 to TRBJ1-1; D is undetermined. V gave up 0 bases and J gave up 7 bases, with 15 bases separating them. The CDR3 length is 15 residues. Germline V gene data show CDR1 as SGHDN and CDR2 as FVKESK.